The T cell receptor beta chain under discussion was sequenced for a study of graft-versus-host responses after intestinal transplantation. About the research overall: Induction using anti-thymocyte globulin, followed by tacrolimus and steroids for about 3 years, was given to all recipients. General study results and limits: Allografts of one patient group, those with graft-donor T cell macrochimerism, had high graft-versus-host to host-versus-graft clonal ratios. Recipient bone marrow held GvH clones, some seen earlier in ileum or blood.

Method: immunoSEQ multiplex PCR; TCRdb's copy keeps in-frame clones and lacks some. Here the sample spans about 97,000 clones, about nine tenths being singletons. The CDR3 loop spans 15 amino acids. V was pared by 3 bases and J by 5 bases, with 9 bases of the junction left unmatched. CDR1 and CDR2 from the germline V gene are LNHNV and YYDKDF (reference sequence). Concerning this clone: Its antigen is currently unknown.

This receptor was obtained from a human patient who received an intestinal transplant, so some T cells may come from the graft donor. This specimen consisted of PBMCs, obtained roughly 68 weeks after intestinal transplant. The rearrangement links TRBV15 to TRBJ1-2, with 7 bases fitting TRBD1. The CDR3 loop reads CATSSPRDSPYGYTF. In nucleotides, the CDR3 is TGTGCCACCAGCAGCCCTCGGGACAGCCCTTATGGCTACACCTTC.